The 6 T cell receptor beta chains presented below share a single source sample, sequenced in a study of STAT3 mutations in large granular lymphocyte leukemia. Study conclusions and caveats: Every T-LGLL patient had at least one immunodominant TCRbeta clonotype.

Assay used: immunoSEQ multiplex PCR; TCRdb lists only in-frame clones, some missing. The table shows 37,000 or so clones, with about 88% occurring only once. Antigens for these TCRs are unknown. Source material: PBMCs. The origin of the receptors is a human donor with T large granular lymphocyte leukemia. Some clones in this sample may be carry-over from other donors' samples.

The chain carries TRBV5-1 and TRBJ2-1; weak D call: TRBD2 (5 bases). Germline CDR1 and CDR2: SGHRS and YFSETQ. V shed 0 bases and J shed 7 bases, with 14 bases lying between them. The CDR3 is 15 residues long. CDR3 bases: TGCGCCAGCAGCTTGGAGCCCAGACGGAGGAATGAGCAGTTCTTC. Its protein is CASSLEPRRRNEQFF.

J is TRBJ2-2 and V is TRBV5-5, with a weak D call TRBD1 (6 bases). V lost 4 bases to trimming and J lost 6 bases, with 16 bases between them. The germline V gene has CDR1 SGHKS and CDR2 YYEKEE (reference sequence). The CDR3 is made up of 15 amino acids. The CDR3 DNA is TGTGCCAGCAGCCAGGATCAGGGGTCGGCCGGGGAGCTGTTTTTT. Translating it yields CASSQDQGSAGELFF.

The gene calls are TRBV7-9 and TRBJ1-2; D remains unclear. Germline assignment: CDR1 SEHNR and CDR2 FQNEAQ (reference sequence). Trimming removed 2 bases from V and 5 bases from J, with 6 bases in between. CDR3 length equals 12 residues. CDR3 sequence (DNA): TGTGCCAGCAGCTTACCGGGGTATGGCTACACCTTC. Protein sequence: CASSLPGYGYTF.

The V call is TRBV20-1, the J call TRBJ1-2; maybe TRBD1 (6 bases). Germline-derived CDR1 and CDR2 are DFQATT and SNEGSKA (reference sequence). The CDR3 extends over 11 amino acids. CDR3 region: CGSGVSYGYTF. CDR3 nucleotide sequence: TGCGGGTCAGGGGTCTCCTACGGCTACACCTTC.

The CDR3 coding sequence is TGTGCCAGCAGTTTTCCGATCGGGACAGGGGGAAACACCATATATTTT. Translating it yields CASSFPIGTGGNTIYF. V is TRBV6-7 and J is TRBJ1-3; the match to TRBD1 covers 9 bases. TRBV6-7 is an open reading frame whose function is uncertain. CDR3 size: 16 residues. J was trimmed by 4 bases and V by 4 bases; bases with no gene match: 8.

V usage is TRBV7-6 and J usage is TRBJ1-4; 7 bases are shared with TRBD1. CDR3 length: 15 residues. The germline V gene has CDR1 SGHVS and CDR2 FNYEAQ. The V gene end was trimmed by 5 bases and the J gene end by 3 bases; junction bases not matched to a gene: 6. The CDR3 coding sequence is TGTGCCAGCAGCCACGACAGGGCCTCTAATGAAAAACTGTTTTTT. This encodes CASSHDRASNEKLFF. Drawing the rest from reference TRBV7-6 and TRBJ1-4, the complete variable domain is GAGVSQSPRYKVTKRGQDVALRCDPISGHVSLYWYRQALGQGPEFLTYFNYEAQQDKSGLPNDRFSAERPEGSISTLTIQRTEQRDSAMYRCASSHDRASNEKLFFGSGTQLSVL.